This record covers a single TCR beta chain. This specimen belongs to a study of blood T cell repertoires in COVID-19. Overall study context: Italy, Spain and the United States were the sources of the convalescent and acute COVID-19 samples. In each case, the material was cDNA or gDNA derived from T cells, B-cell-depleted T cells, or PBMCs.

Germline CDR1 is MRHNA and CDR2 is SNTAGT. V was cut by 4 bases and J by 4 bases, with 14 bases left in between. The CDR3 has 15 amino acids. Produced via immunoSEQ multiplex PCR; TCRdb's table is partial and in-frame only. The sample lists around 17,000 clones; 90% to 95% were seen once. This clonotype was sampled from a man in his 60s with active COVID-19. The material sequenced was peripheral blood. This chain uses TRBV6-4 with TRBJ2-1; TRBD1 might be the D (6 bases). CDR3 loop: CASSVTDRPYNEQFF. CDR3 DNA: TGTGCCAGCAGTGTTACAGACAGGCCTTACAATGAGCAGTTCTTC.